This paragraph covers one T cell receptor beta chain sequence. Its antigen remains unidentified. This related bone marrow graft donor gave peripheral blood on the day of marrow donation. Some clones are missing from TCRdb's copy, which holds only in-frame ones; the method was immunoSEQ multiplex PCR. Here the sample spans 25,000 to 35,000 clones, 70% to 90% being singletons. This entry is derived from a study of T cells after posttransplantation cyclophosphamide. The V segment lost 6 bases and the J segment 4 bases; nucleotides outside the gene matches: 7. Looked up from germline, CDR1 is MRHNA and CDR2 is SNTAGT. The length of the CDR3 is 14 residues. Study outcomes and limitations: Recipient CMV seropositivity and CMV reactivation strongly tracked TRB clonality. TRB overlap between skin or GI tissue T cells and blood was limited.

Material: PBMCs. This receptor was identified in a man aged 50 to 59. The V gene is TRBV6-4, the J gene TRBJ1-2, with 8 bases fitting TRBD1. CDR3 amino acids: CASSERTGLYGYTF. CDR3 nucleotide sequence: TGTGCCAGCAGCGAACGGACAGGGCTCTATGGCTACACCTTC.